This record looks at one T cell receptor beta chain sequence and its context. This clone was recorded once. Its antigen remains unidentified. Base qualities are missing; no much larger clone stands one base away. Each collaborating institution followed its own protocols to collect whole blood in K2EDTA tubes. For TCRbeta analysis, collaborators shipped samples as frozen whole blood, isolated PBMCs, or DNA extracted from either of those sample types. TCRbeta CDR3 regions were amplified from genomic DNA by means of the immunoSEQ Assay, a bias-controlled multiplex PCR. The authors' pipeline ran thus. The number of nucleated cells in each sample was estimated from the amplification of reference gene primers within the assay. Sequence reads were collapsed and filtered to measure the absolute abundance of every unique TCRbeta CDR3 rearrangement. For each sample, productive Simpson clonality was calculated as the square root of Simpson's diversity index across productive rearrangements. TCRdb retrieved this table from immuneACCESS and kept in-frame rearrangements only. Not all clones are present; in checked studies, unresolved V genes account for under half, and no reason is known for the remainder. D and trimming come from the DNA, and the V and J calls and clone size come from that table. The sample has about 260,000 clones on record, 70% to 85% of them singletons. The top ten clones comprise over 1.5% of the sample.

Taken from cysteine to phenylalanine, the CDR3 has 14 residues. Only the CDR3 DNA stays, 42 bases, in frame from base 1. Trimming costs V 2 bases and J 5 bases, and their ends lie 12 bases apart. CDR1 and CDR2 were assigned from the germline V gene as MNHEY and SVGAGI. The source of the sample is a study of blood T cell repertoires in COVID-19 (dated by TCRdb to the early 2020s). For the study in its entirety: Collaborator samples came from the United States, Italy and Spain and covered acute and convalescent phases of COVID-19. The prospective study material was composed of cDNA or gDNA derived from T cells, B-cell-depleted T cells, or PBMCs. The dataset comprised deeply sampled blood TCRbeta repertoires from subjects exposed to, actively infected with, or recovered from COVID-19. The repertoires were released in a freely available public database intended as a resource for research on the immune response to SARS-CoV-2. The samples were drawn from the first 160 participants of the ongoing ImmuneRACE study and from 950 to 1,500 subjects provided by 6 global collaborators. Nearly every sample came with metadata listing a de-identified subject ID, COVID-19 status, age in years and sex. Where HLA class I and class II types were available, the types were taken from metadata supplied by the sample provider, not from assay-based typing.

Beyond this particular receptor, the publication reports: How much clinical and demographic metadata was included differed by source and by participant, and the metadata was provided uncurated.

The sequenced material came from peripheral blood. The clonotype was recovered from an elderly woman with acute or convalescent COVID-19. The receptor chain draws on TRBV6-5 and TRBJ1-1, with TRBD1 as a weak D call on 5 bases. This receptor has the CDR3 CASSYRGVGTEAFF. The sequence in DNA is TGTGCCAGCAGTTACCGGGGGGTAGGGACTGAAGCTTTCTTT.